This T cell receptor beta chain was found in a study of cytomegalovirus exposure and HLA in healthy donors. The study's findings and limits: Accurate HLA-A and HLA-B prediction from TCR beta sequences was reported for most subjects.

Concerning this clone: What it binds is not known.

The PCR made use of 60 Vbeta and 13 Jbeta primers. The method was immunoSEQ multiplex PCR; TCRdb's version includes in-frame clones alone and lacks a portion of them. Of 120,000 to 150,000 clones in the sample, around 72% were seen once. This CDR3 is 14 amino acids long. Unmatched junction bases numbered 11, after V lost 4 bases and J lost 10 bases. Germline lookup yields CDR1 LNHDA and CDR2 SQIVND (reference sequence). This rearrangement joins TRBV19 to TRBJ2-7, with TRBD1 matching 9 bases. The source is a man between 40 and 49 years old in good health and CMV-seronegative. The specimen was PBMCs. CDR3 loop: CASSKSLGQGSQYF. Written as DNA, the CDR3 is TGTGCCAGTAGTAAGAGTCTGGGACAGGGAAGTCAGTACTTC.